Presented here are 7 T cell receptor beta chains from one specimen sequenced in a study of cytomegalovirus exposure and HLA in healthy donors. PCR employed 60 Vbeta and 13 Jbeta primers. Libraries were prepared by immunoSEQ multiplex PCR; TCRdb keeps only in-frame clonotypes and omits some of them. Of a few hundred thousand clones in the sample, about 90% were seen once. The sample comprised PBMCs. These receptors were obtained from a woman in her late teens or twenties in good health and CMV-seronegative.

The V and J genes are TRBV11-2 and TRBJ2-7; D gene ambiguous. The ends were cut back, 4 bases at V and 4 bases at J, with 5 bases in the middle. Germline lookup yields CDR1 SGHAT and CDR2 FQNNGV. CDR3 length: 11 amino acids. In nucleotides, the CDR3 is TGTGCCAGCAGCTCTGTTTACGAGCAGTACTTC. Encoded protein: CASSSVYEQYF.

The rearrangement links TRBV11-2 to TRBJ2-4, with D perhaps matching TRBD2 (6 bases). Germline V CDR1 and CDR2: SGHAT, FQNNGV. V lost 5 bases and J 8 bases, leaving 16 bases between the germline ends. This CDR3 has 14 amino acids. The CDR3 DNA reads as TGTGCCAGCAGCGGGCGGGACTGGGGAGACATTCAGTACTTC. It translates to CASSGRDWGDIQYF.

The rearrangement uses TRBV6-5 and TRBJ2-7; 8 positions match TRBD1. The V segment lost 4 bases and the J segment 4 bases; nucleotides outside the gene matches: 6. Germline CDR1 and CDR2: MNHEY and SVGAGI. This CDR3 is built from 14 residues. CDR3 residues: CASSLGQGLYEQYF. CDR3 nucleotides: TGTGCCAGCAGTTTAGGACAGGGTCTGTACGAGCAGTACTTC.

V gene TRBV5-4 combines with J gene TRBJ1-2; D ambiguous. V was clipped by 4 bases and J by 8 bases, with 21 bases between them. The CDR3 has 15 amino acids. Per the germline V gene, CDR1 is SGHNT and CDR2 is YYREEE (reference sequence). CDR3 residues: CASSLTLQYSGGYTF. In DNA, the CDR3 is TGTGCCAGCAGCCTAACATTACAGTACTCGGGAGGCTACACCTTC.

J is TRBJ2-5 and V is TRBV10-1; maybe TRBD2 (7 bases). Trimming shortened V by 5 bases and J by 2 bases, and 12 bases separated the two germline ends. There are 14 residues in the CDR3. Germline assignment: CDR1 WNHNN and CDR2 SYGVQD (reference sequence). CDR3 region: CASSPGGPQETQYF. DNA for the CDR3: TGCGCCAGCAGTCCCGGGGGGCCTCAAGAGACCCAGTACTTC.

The gene calls are TRBV7-8 and TRBJ2-7; 8 bases are a match to TRBD1. The germline gives CDR1 SGHVS, CDR2 FQNEAQ. The ends lost 3 bases at V and 1 base at J; junction bases unmatched: 2. The CDR3 has 14 amino acids. CDR3 nucleotide sequence: TGTGCCAGCAGCTTGAACAGGGGGTCCTACGAGCAGTACTTC. As protein: CASSLNRGSYEQYF.

The CDR3 nucleotides read TGCGCCAGCAGCGGGGACAGGGGCCCTGGGCGCACTGAAGCTTTCTTT. It encodes CASSGDRGPGRTEAFF. V gene TRBV5-1 combines with J gene TRBJ1-1, with TRBD1 identical over 10 bases. CDR1 is SGHRS, CDR2 YFSETQ, per germline. The CDR3 is 16 amino acids. V shed 4 bases, J shed 4 bases, and the junction held 10 bases outside the gene matches. Full variable domain (missing parts from reference TRBV5-1 and TRBJ1-1): KAGVTQTPRYLIKTRGQQVTLSCSPISGHRSVSWYQQTPGQGLQFLFEYFSETQRNKGNFPGRFSGRQFSNSRSEMNVSTLELGDSALYLCASSGDRGPGRTEAFFGQGTRLTVV.